This TCR beta chain was sequenced in a study of control samples from healthy donors and cancer patients. Produced via immunoSEQ multiplex PCR; TCRdb's table is partial and in-frame only. The repertoire holds around 90,000 clones, about nine tenths seen once, with around 21% in the top ten. Germline values: CDR1 SGHDT, CDR2 YYEEEE. This CDR3 spans 15 amino acids. Germline trimming cut 4 bases from V and 1 base from J; bases unmatched to any gene: 5. The sequence came from a man in his thirties or forties in good health. Sequenced material: blood. The chain uses TRBV5-6 and TRBJ2-1; 7 bases align to TRBD2. This CDR3 reads CASSLIGGSYNEQFF. The CDR3 DNA reads as TGTGCCAGCAGCCTTATCGGGGGGTCCTACAATGAGCAGTTCTTC.